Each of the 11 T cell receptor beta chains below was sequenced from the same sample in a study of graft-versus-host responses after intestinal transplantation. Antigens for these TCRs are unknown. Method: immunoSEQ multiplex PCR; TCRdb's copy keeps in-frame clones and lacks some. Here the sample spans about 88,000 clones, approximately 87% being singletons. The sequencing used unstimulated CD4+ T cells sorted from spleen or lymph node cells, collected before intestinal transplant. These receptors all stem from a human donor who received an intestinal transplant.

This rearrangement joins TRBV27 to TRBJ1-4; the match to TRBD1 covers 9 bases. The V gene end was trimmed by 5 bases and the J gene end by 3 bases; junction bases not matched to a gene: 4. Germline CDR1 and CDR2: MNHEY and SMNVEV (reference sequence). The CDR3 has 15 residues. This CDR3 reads CASSPWTGANEKLFF. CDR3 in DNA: TGTGCCAGCAGTCCATGGACAGGGGCTAATGAAAAACTGTTTTTT.

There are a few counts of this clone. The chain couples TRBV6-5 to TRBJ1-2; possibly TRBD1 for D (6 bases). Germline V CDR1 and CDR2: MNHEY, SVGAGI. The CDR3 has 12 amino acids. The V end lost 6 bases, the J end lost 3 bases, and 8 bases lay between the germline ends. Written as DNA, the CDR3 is TGTGCCAGCAGGGCAGGGGACTATGGCTACACCTTC. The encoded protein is CASRAGDYGYTF.

CDR3 protein: CATSSFLGTGRETQYF. In DNA, the CDR3 is TGTGCCACCAGCAGCTTTCTCGGGACAGGGAGGGAGACCCAGTACTTC. This chain joins TRBV15 and TRBJ2-5; 9 bases agree with TRBD1. Germline lookup yields CDR1 LNHNV and CDR2 YYDKDF (reference sequence). This CDR3 spans 16 amino acids. The V segment lost 3 bases and the J segment 5 bases; nucleotides outside the gene matches: 10.

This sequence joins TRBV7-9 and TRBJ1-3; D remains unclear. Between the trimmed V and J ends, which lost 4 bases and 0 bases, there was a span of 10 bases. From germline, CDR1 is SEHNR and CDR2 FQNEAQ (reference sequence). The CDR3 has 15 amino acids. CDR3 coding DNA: TGTGCCAGCAGCTCGGGGTTCTCCTCTGGAAACACCATATATTTT. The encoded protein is CASSSGFSSGNTIYF.

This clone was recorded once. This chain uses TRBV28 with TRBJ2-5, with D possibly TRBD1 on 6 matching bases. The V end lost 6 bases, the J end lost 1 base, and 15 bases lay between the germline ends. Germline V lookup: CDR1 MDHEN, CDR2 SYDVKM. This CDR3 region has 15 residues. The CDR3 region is CASRSQGLGQETQYF. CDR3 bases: TGTGCCAGCAGGAGTCAGGGGCTGGGCCAAGAGACCCAGTACTTC. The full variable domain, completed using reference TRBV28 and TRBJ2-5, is DVKVTQSSRYLVKRTGEKVFLECVQDMDHENMFWYRQDPGLGLRLIYFSYDVKMKEKGDIPEGYSVSREKKERFSLILESASTNQTSMYLCASRSQGLGQETQYFGPGTRLLVL.

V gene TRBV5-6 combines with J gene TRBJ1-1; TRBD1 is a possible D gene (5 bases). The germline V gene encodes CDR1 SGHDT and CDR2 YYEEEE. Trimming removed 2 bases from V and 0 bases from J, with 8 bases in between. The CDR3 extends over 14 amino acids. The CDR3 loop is CASSFRGMNTEAFF. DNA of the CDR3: TGTGCCAGCAGCTTTAGGGGAATGAACACTGAAGCTTTCTTT.

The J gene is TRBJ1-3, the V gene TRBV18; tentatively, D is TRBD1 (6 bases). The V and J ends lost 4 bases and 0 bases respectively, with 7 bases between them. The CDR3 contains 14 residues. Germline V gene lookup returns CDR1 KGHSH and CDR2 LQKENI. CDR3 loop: CASSQGVSGNTIYF. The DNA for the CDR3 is TGTGCCAGCTCACAGGGGGTCTCTGGAAACACCATATATTTT.

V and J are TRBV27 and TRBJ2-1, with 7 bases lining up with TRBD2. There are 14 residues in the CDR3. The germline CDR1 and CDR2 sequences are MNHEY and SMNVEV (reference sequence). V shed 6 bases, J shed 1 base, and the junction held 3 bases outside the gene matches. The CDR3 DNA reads TGTGCCAGCAGAGCGGGGAGGTCCTACAATGAGCAGTTCTTC. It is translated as CASRAGRSYNEQFF.

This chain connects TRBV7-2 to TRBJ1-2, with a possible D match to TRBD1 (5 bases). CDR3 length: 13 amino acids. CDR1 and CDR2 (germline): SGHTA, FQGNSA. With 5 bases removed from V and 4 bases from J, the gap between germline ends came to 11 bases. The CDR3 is CASSEDSVYGYTF. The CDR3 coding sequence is TGTGCCAGCAGCGAAGACAGTGTCTATGGCTACACCTTC.

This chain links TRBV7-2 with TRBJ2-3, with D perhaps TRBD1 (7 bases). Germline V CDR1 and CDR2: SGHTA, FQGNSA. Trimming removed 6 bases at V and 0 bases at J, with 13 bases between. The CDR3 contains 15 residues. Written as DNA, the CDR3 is TGTGCCAGCAGTGCCCAGGGGGGTAGCACAGATACGCAGTATTTT. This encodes CASSAQGGSTDTQYF.

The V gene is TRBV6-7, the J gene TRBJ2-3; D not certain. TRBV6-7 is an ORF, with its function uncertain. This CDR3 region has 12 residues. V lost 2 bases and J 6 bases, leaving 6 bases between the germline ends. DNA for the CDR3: TGTGCCAGCAGTTACCCGCGGGATACGCAGTATTTT. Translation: CASSYPRDTQYF.